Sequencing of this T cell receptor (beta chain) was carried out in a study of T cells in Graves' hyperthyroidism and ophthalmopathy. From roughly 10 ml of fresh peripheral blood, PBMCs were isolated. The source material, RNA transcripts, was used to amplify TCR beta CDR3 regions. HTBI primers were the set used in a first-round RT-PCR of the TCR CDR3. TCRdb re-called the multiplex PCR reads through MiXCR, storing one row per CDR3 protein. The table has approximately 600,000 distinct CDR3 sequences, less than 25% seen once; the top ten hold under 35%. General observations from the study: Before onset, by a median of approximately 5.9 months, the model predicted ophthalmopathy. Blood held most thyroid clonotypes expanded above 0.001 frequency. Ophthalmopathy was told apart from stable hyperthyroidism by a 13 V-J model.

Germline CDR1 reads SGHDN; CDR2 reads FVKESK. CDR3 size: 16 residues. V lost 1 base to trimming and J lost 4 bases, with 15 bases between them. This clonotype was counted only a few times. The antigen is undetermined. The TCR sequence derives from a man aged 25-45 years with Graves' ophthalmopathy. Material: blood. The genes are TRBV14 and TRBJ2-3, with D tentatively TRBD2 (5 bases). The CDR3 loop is CASSQVPASWADTQYF. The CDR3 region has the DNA TGTGCCAGCAGCCAAGTTCCTGCTAGCTGGGCAGATACGCAGTATTTT.